The clone carrying this T cell receptor beta chain showed up many times. Antigen unknown. A NOSPECS grade of at least 4, a Clinical Activity Score of at least 3 and duration under 3 months were recorded in ophthalmopathy patients. Clinical symptoms, serum thyroxine, TRAb, thyroid ultrasound and orbital computed tomography established diagnosis. This specimen comes from a study of T cells in Graves' hyperthyroidism and ophthalmopathy. Study-level points and caveats: Most thyroid clonotypes expanded above 0.001 appeared in blood too. Through a model of 13 V-J features, ophthalmopathy was separated from stable hyperthyroidism.

Germline V gene data show CDR1 as LGHDT and CDR2 as YNNKEL (reference sequence). The CDR3 runs to 15 residues. The trim removed 1 base at V and 2 bases at J, leaving 3 bases unmatched. It was RNA transcripts that yielded the amplified TCR beta CDR3 regions. HTBI primers were the set used in a first-round RT-PCR of the TCR CDR3. TCRdb re-called the multiplex PCR reads with MiXCR, one entry per CDR3 protein. Of around 600,000 distinct CDR3 sequences in the sample, roughly a sixth were seen once. The chain has TRBV3-1 and TRBJ1-2; 8 nucleotides line up with TRBD1. Sequences were obtained from blood. The source of this sequence is a woman between 40 and 55 years old with Graves' ophthalmopathy. The CDR3, as DNA: TGTGCCAGCAGCCAAGGGGACAGGCGGAACTATGGCTACACCTTC. The encoded protein is CASSQGDRRNYGYTF.